This T cell receptor (beta chain) was documented in a study of response to subunit inactivated influenza vaccine listed by TCRdb under 2018. Regarding the complete study: The study used deep quantitative T cell receptor repertoire profiling to track responses to a trivalent subunit inactivated influenza vaccine. Study-level results and caveats: According to the authors, only a limited number of new T cells may be recruited by each seasonal influenza vaccination.

Libraries came from RT-PCR. Sequencing was carried out with an Illumina HiSeq 2500. TCRdb's own reprocessing of the public reads used fastp at Q25 and MiXCR and kept productive beta chains. CDR3 protein duplicates are merged, each entry listing the most common genes and DNA. The sample table records fewer than 250,000 distinct CDR3 sequences; 14% of these occur just once. The ten largest clones capture about 28% of the sample. Details on this clonotype: Its target antigen remains unknown. No base-level quality is on record; no much larger clone is a single base apart.

V lost 5 bases and J lost 6 bases; the stretch between them is 11 bases long. Its CDR3 holds 13 amino acids, cysteine through phenylalanine. The read is trimmed to its CDR3 DNA, 39 bases read in frame from base 1. The TCR originated in a man in his fifties or sixties who received an inactivated influenza vaccine. Donor details come from another sample of the same person, matched by shared clones. The V and J genes are TRBV12-3 or TRBV12-4 and TRBJ2-1; the D gene is unclear. Sequences were derived from CD8+ T cells sorted from PBMCs, sampled around 5 days after vaccination. The nucleotides read TGTGCCAGCAGTCCAGCCCCTTTCAATGAGCAGTTCTTC. Its protein is CASSPAPFNEQFF.